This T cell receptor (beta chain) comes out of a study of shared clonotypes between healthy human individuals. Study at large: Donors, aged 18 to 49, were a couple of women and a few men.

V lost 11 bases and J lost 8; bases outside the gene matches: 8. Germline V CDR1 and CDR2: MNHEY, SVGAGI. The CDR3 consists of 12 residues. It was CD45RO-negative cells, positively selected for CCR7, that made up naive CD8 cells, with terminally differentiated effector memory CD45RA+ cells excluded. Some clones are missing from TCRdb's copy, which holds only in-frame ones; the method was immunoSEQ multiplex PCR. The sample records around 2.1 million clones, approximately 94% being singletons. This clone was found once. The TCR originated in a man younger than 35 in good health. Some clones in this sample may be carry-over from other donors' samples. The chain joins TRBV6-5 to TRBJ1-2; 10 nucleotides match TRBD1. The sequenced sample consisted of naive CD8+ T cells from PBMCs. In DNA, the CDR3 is TGTGCCCGAGACAGGGGGCGGTCCGGCTACACCTTC. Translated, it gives CARDRGRSGYTF.